The 15 T cell receptor beta chains below were found in one sample sequenced in a study of T cells after yellow fever vaccination. TCRdb used MiXCR to reprocess the 5' RACE reads, holding one entry per CDR3 protein. Of 200,000 to 250,000 distinct CDR3 sequences in the sample, about 3% are singletons; the top ten hold roughly 3%. Sequences were derived from CD4+ T cells sorted from PBMCs, sampled 10 days after the yellow fever booster vaccination. The origin of the receptors is a man aged 18 to 30 who received the YFV17D yellow fever vaccine.

In this sample, this clonotype turned up many times. The gene calls are TRBV2 and TRBJ1-4; 7 nucleotides line up with TRBD1. The J segment lost 8 bases and the V segment lost 6 bases, leaving 12 bases of the junction unmatched. The germline gives CDR1 SNHLY, CDR2 FYNNEI. This CDR3 is 15 amino acids long. Here the CDR3 DNA reads TGTGCCAGCAGGCTGACAGGGATGCATGAAGAAAAACTGTTTTTT. Its protein is CASRLTGMHEEKLFF.

This clonotype was seen only a few times. This chain joins TRBV5-4 and TRBJ2-1; 9 bases are a match to TRBD2. Germline V gene sequence: CDR1 SGHNT, CDR2 YYREEE (reference sequence). V lost 4 bases to trimming and J lost 5 bases; unmatched junction nucleotides: 7. This CDR3 is 15 amino acids long. In DNA, the CDR3 is TGTGCCAGCAGCCCCGTGATAGCGGGGGACAATGAGCAGTTCTTC. It specifies CASSPVIAGDNEQFF.

This clonotype was seen many times. This chain joins TRBV4-3 and TRBJ2-1; D not certain. V was shortened by 0 bases and J by 1 base, with 7 bases between the two germline ends. Looked up from germline, CDR1 is LGHNA and CDR2 is YSLEER. The length of the CDR3 is 15 residues. CDR3 region: CASSQDWISYNEQFF. The CDR3 DNA follows: TGCGCCAGCAGCCAAGATTGGATTTCCTACAATGAGCAGTTCTTC.

This clonotype was recorded many times. The J gene is TRBJ1-4, the V gene TRBV4-3, with D uncertain. Germline assignment: CDR1 LGHNA and CDR2 YSLEER. This CDR3 is 13 amino acids long. V shed 4 bases and J shed 8 bases, with 11 bases lying between them. The CDR3 region has the DNA TGCGCCAGCAGCCTGACCCTGGGGGAAAAACTGTTTTTT. Amino acids: CASSLTLGEKLFF.

This clonotype was seen at least ten times. CDR3 nucleotide sequence: TGCAGTGCTAGAGCAGTCAGGGGGTTCTACGAGCAGTACGTC. This codes for CSARAVRGFYEQYV. This chain connects TRBV20-1 to TRBJ2-7; 7 bases are shared with TRBD1. Germline V lookup: CDR1 DFQATT, CDR2 SNEGSKA (reference sequence). This CDR3 contains 14 residues. Unmatched junction bases numbered 6, after V lost 1 base and J lost 3 bases.

The CDR3 DNA reads as TGTGCCAGCTCACCACCCCTGAGAGGCCAAGAGACCCAGTACTTC. Amino acids: CASSPPLRGQETQYF. The chain has TRBV18 and TRBJ2-5; D is uncertain. The germline V and J ends were trimmed by 0 bases and 1 base, with 9 bases remaining between them. This CDR3 region has 15 residues. The germline V gene has CDR1 KGHSH and CDR2 LQKENI. The variable domain in full, completed from reference TRBV18 and TRBJ2-5, reads NAGVMQNPRHLVRRRGQEARLRCSPMKGHSHVYWYRQLPEEGLKFMVYLQKENIIDESGMPKERFSAEFPKEGPSILRIQQVVRGDSAAYFCASSPPLRGQETQYFGPGTRLLVL.

This clonotype was seen repeatedly, ten times or more. V gene TRBV11-2 combines with J gene TRBJ1-1, with D uncertain. From germline, CDR1 is SGHAT and CDR2 FQNNGV. This CDR3 spans 15 amino acids. Trimming cost V 4 bases and J 0 bases, with 12 bases left between them. For the CDR3, the DNA is TGTGCCAGCAGCTCCAACGGGATGTTGAACACTGAAGCTTTCTTT. Protein: CASSSNGMLNTEAFF.

This clonotype showed up many times. In nucleotides, the CDR3 is TGTGCCAGCAGCGTGGACAGTAGCTCTGGAAACACCATATATTTT. Its translation: CASSVDSSSGNTIYF. V gene TRBV9 combines with J gene TRBJ1-3; D is possibly TRBD1 (6 bases). Germline CDR1 is SGDLS and CDR2 is YYNGEE. This CDR3 spans 15 amino acids. V lost 2 bases to trimming and J lost 0 bases, with 9 bases between them.

This clonotype was seen a single time. Possible read error: a much larger clone is one base away. The chain is built from TRBV9 and TRBJ2-6; 9 positions agree with TRBD1. The germline V gene has CDR1 SGDLS and CDR2 YYNGEE. CDR3 size: 18 residues. The CDR3 DNA follows: TGTCCCAGCAGCGCGCCGGGACAGGGAACCTCTGGGGCCAACGTCCTGACTTTC. This encodes CPSSAPGQGTSGANVLTF.

At least ten counts were recorded for this clonotype. V gene TRBV6-2 or TRBV6-3 combines with J gene TRBJ2-5, with unresolved D. CDR1 is MNHEY and CDR2 is SVGEGT in the germline V gene. Trimming removed 6 bases from V and 5 bases from J, with 10 bases in between. The CDR3 is 12 residues long. The DNA for the CDR3 is TGTGCCAGCAGCTTAAGTATGGAGACCCAGTACTTC. The encoded protein is CASSLSMETQYF.

The table lists this clonotype with many counts. The J gene is TRBJ2-7, the V gene TRBV30; 11 nucleotides align to TRBD2. The CDR3 consists of 13 residues. With 5 bases clipped from V and 3 bases from J, the junction kept 3 bases outside the gene matches. Per germline, CDR1 GTSNPN and CDR2 SVGIG (reference sequence). The CDR3 DNA follows: TGTGCCTGGTCTAGCGGGGGGAACTACGAGCAGTACTTC. It encodes CAWSSGGNYEQYF.

V is TRBV7-3 and J is TRBJ2-1; the D is unclear. This CDR3 contains 13 residues. The V gene lost 4 bases and the J gene lost 6 bases, with 10 bases spanning the gap. Germline V gene data show CDR1 as SGHTA and CDR2 as FQGTGA. The CDR3 region is CASSSKGSNEQFF. As DNA, the CDR3 is TGTGCCAGCAGCTCAAAAGGCTCCAATGAGCAGTTCTTC.

This clonotype was detected many times. At one of its ends the junction is not consistent with the germline gene, which may arise from a read error. The chain recombines TRBV5-1 with TRBJ1-5; D gene uncertain. The V gene's germline CDR1 is SGHRS and CDR2 YFSETQ. The CDR3 totals 13 residues. The CDR3 loop reads CASSLDVGQPQHF. CDR3 bases: TGTGCCAGCAGTTTAGATGTGGGTCAGCCCCAGCATTTT.

This clonotype was seen ten or more times. This chain connects TRBV29-1 to TRBJ1-1, with no clear D. The ends were cut back, 6 bases at V and 1 base at J, with 3 bases in the middle. Germline V CDR1 and CDR2: SQVTM, ANQGSEA. The CDR3 has 10 amino acids. The CDR3 sequence is CSVTNTEAFF. CDR3 bases: TGCAGCGTGACGAACACTGAAGCTTTCTTT.

This clonotype appeared many times. The rearrangement joins TRBV7-2 to TRBJ1-1; D ambiguous. The CDR3 length is 12 residues. V lost 5 bases and J lost 11, with 15 bases in between. Germline V gene sequence: CDR1 SGHTA, CDR2 FQGNSA. The CDR3 nucleotides are TGTGCCAGCAGCCCACAAGCAGGCGGGGCTTTCTTT. Translation: CASSPQAGGAFF.